This T cell receptor (beta chain) appears in the sequencing data of a study of CD8 T cells in Susac syndrome. Study overall: Patients with Susac syndrome were, at the time of blood collection, therapy-naive, maintained on corticosteroids, or maintained on intravenous immunoglobulin alone.

Random hexamers served to reverse transcribe roughly 0.45 to 1 ug RNA. TCRdb recomputed calls from the immunoSEQ multiplex PCR reads with MiXCR, one row per CDR3 protein. Of 200,000 to 250,000 distinct CDR3 sequences in the sample, over 90% were seen once. Whole-study results and caveats: The CD4+ T cell repertoires that were profiled in Susac syndrome showed no clonal expansion.

About this clonotype itself: What it recognizes is unknown.

The junction had 3 bases not matched to a gene; V was cut back by 1 base and J by 5 bases. Germline values: CDR1 GTSNPN, CDR2 SVGIG (reference sequence). The CDR3 length is 14 residues. CD8+ and CD4+ blood T cells underwent TCR beta sequencing. Sequenced sample: CD4+ T cells from PBMCs. The receptor comes from a human donor with Susac syndrome. The chain has TRBV30 and TRBJ2-2, with 8 bases that match TRBD1. CDR3: CAWSGQGATGELFF. In nucleotides, the CDR3 is TGTGCCTGGAGTGGGCAGGGGGCAACCGGGGAGCTGTTTTTT. The full variable domain, its missing parts supplied by reference TRBV30 and TRBJ2-2, is SQTIHQWPATLVQPVGSPLSLECTVEGTSNPNLYWYRQAAGRGLQLLFYSVGIGQISSEVPQNLSASRPQDRQFILSSKKLLLSDSGFYLCAWSGQGATGELFFGEGSRLTVL.